Following are 12 T cell receptor beta chains from one sample sequenced in a study of shared clonotypes between healthy human individuals. Repertoires were generated with immunoSEQ multiplex PCR, while TCRdb's copy carries only in-frame clones and drops some. The sample shows around 2.5 million clones, 93% of them seen only once. The sequencing sample was made of naive CD4+ T cells from PBMCs. Stated subset: CD45RA+ positively selected. These receptors all come from a man aged 18 to 29 in good health. Some clones in this sample may be carry-over from other donors' samples.

The rearrangement uses TRBV28 and TRBJ1-2; perhaps TRBD1 as D (6 bases). The V end lost 6 bases, the J end lost 6 bases, and 14 bases lay between the germline ends. The CDR3 contains 13 residues. Germline CDR1 is MDHEN and CDR2 is SYDVKM. CDR3 in DNA: TGTGCCAGCAGCGAACTACAGGGAGATGGCTACACCTTC. This sequence encodes CASSELQGDGYTF.

In this sample, this clone turned up a few times. The chain employs TRBV9 and TRBJ1-5, with D possibly matching TRBD1 (5 bases). In germline, CDR1 is SGDLS, CDR2 YYNGEE. V lost 3 bases and J lost 7, with 17 bases in between. There are 15 residues in the CDR3. CDR3 DNA sequence: TGTGCCAGCAGCGCTGATCCGGGGGTTGGGCAGCCCCAGCATTTT. Translating gives CASSADPGVGQPQHF.

This sequence joins TRBV6-6 and TRBJ2-2, with D possibly TRBD2 on 5 matching bases. The CDR3 is made up of 12 amino acids. CDR1 is MNHNY and CDR2 is SVGAGI in the germline V gene (reference sequence). Deletions cut 7 bases from V and 6 bases from J, with 9 bases between. The CDR3 here is CASTTGSGELFF. The CDR3 coding sequence is TGTGCCAGCACGACGGGGTCCGGGGAGCTGTTTTTT.

This clone was seen a handful of times. This chain connects TRBV2 to TRBJ2-7, with D perhaps TRBD2 (5 bases). Trimming removed 6 bases from V and 3 bases from J, with 12 bases in between. The CDR3 has 13 residues. CDR1 is SNHLY, CDR2 FYNNEI, per germline. The CDR3 DNA is TGTGCCAGCAGAGGGAGCAGAAACTACGAGCAGTACTTC. This codes for CASRGSRNYEQYF.

The chain carries TRBV5-6 and TRBJ2-7, with D possibly being TRBD1 or TRBD2 (5 bases each). Germline values: CDR1 SGHDT, CDR2 YYEEEE. Trimming removed 1 base from V and 2 bases from J, with 13 bases in between. CDR3 size: 15 residues. The CDR3 sequence: CASSLRDVVTYEQYF. The DNA of the CDR3 is TGTGCCAGCAGCTTGCGGGACGTTGTAACCTACGAGCAGTACTTC.

The chain is built from TRBV5-1 and TRBJ2-5, with 7 bases identical to TRBD1. Germline CDR1 is SGHRS and CDR2 is YFSETQ. J gave up 5 bases and V 4 bases, and 11 bases lay outside the gene matches. The CDR3 runs 15 residues. The CDR3 DNA reads as TGCGCCAGCAGCCCGGGACAGTCGAGGGGGGAGACCCAGTACTTC. Residues: CASSPGQSRGETQYF.

The chain employs TRBV5-1 and TRBJ1-2; D is possibly TRBD1 (6 bases). Trimming shortened V by 0 bases and J by 7 bases, and 10 bases separated the two germline ends. The germline gives CDR1 SGHRS, CDR2 YFSETQ. This CDR3 is built from 13 residues. Written as DNA, the CDR3 is TGCGCCAGCAGCTTGGGAACAGGGCCTGGCTACACCTTC. It is translated as CASSLGTGPGYTF. The full variable domain, its missing parts supplied by reference TRBV5-1 and TRBJ1-2, is KAGVTQTPRYLIKTRGQQVTLSCSPISGHRSVSWYQQTPGQGLQFLFEYFSETQRNKGNFPGRFSGRQFSNSRSEMNVSTLELGDSALYLCASSLGTGPGYTFGSGTRLTVV.

This clone was detected a few times. J is TRBJ1-5 and V is TRBV27; maybe TRBD1 (5 bases). CDR3 length equals 14 residues. V lost 2 bases and J lost 3, with 8 bases in between. The germline gives CDR1 MNHEY, CDR2 SMNVEV (reference sequence). CDR3 amino acids: CASSLSRDNQPQHF. The CDR3 DNA follows: TGTGCCAGCAGTTTAAGCAGGGACAATCAGCCCCAGCATTTT.

V is TRBV21-1 and J is TRBJ2-5. TRBV21-1 is annotated as a pseudogene. The CDR3 contains 14 residues. The CDR3 reads CASSLGWLRETQYF. CDR3 DNA: TGTGCCAGCTCCCTCGGATGGCTTAGAGAGACCCAGTACTTC.

This chain connects TRBV6-5 to TRBJ1-2; 8 positions match TRBD1. CDR3 size: 13 residues. The J segment lost 8 bases and the V segment lost 8 bases, leaving 10 bases of the junction unmatched. Germline CDR1 and CDR2: MNHEY and SVGAGI. This CDR3 is CASRTPGGLGYTF. As DNA, the CDR3 is TGTGCCAGCCGAACCCCAGGGGGCTTGGGCTACACCTTC.

This chain uses TRBV5-4 with TRBJ1-2; 8 positions agree with TRBD1. V trimming: 2 bases; J trimming: 9 bases; junction bases outside the gene matches: 9. Germline V gene lookup returns CDR1 SGHNT and CDR2 YYREEE (reference sequence). The CDR3 consists of 14 residues. In DNA form, the CDR3 reads TGTGCCAGCAGCTTTGAAACAGGGGGGGATCGCTACACCTTC. Its protein product is CASSFETGGDRYTF.

This sequence joins TRBV19 and TRBJ2-7; D might be TRBD2 (6 bases). Trimming pared 5 bases from V and 0 bases from J, leaving 17 bases between. Germline V CDR1 and CDR2: LNHDA, SQIVND (reference sequence). The CDR3 is 16 amino acids. Written as DNA, the CDR3 is TGTGCCAGTAGTTCACACACGGAGGGTAACTCCTACGAGCAGTACTTC. Translated, it gives CASSSHTEGNSYEQYF.